Each of the 26 T cell receptor beta chains below was sequenced from the same sample in a study of shared clonotypes between healthy human individuals. TCRdb keeps only in-frame clones here, not all; method: immunoSEQ multiplex PCR. The sample lists some 690,000 clones, 90% occurring once. The specimen sequenced was memory CD8+ T cells from PBMCs. Subset specified: CD45RO+ cells pooled with CCR7-negative TemRA cells. These receptors all stem from a man younger than 35 in good health. Some clones in this sample may be carry-over from other donors' samples.

The genes are TRBV7-9 and TRBJ2-2; 8 bases align to TRBD1. V lost 2 bases, J lost 5 bases, and 10 bases stayed unmatched. The germline CDR1 and CDR2 sequences are SEHNR and FQNEAQ (reference sequence). This CDR3 region has 17 residues. The CDR3 DNA is TGTGCCAGCAGCTTAATGCCGGGGACAGGAGGGACCGGGGAGCTGTTTTTT. Translated: CASSLMPGTGGTGELFF.

The chain employs TRBV13 and TRBJ2-1; no definite D call. The CDR3 sequence is 11 residues long. Germline CDR1 PRHDT, CDR2 FYEKMQ (reference sequence). Trimming took 10 bases from V and 9 from J, leaving 13 bases between them. The DNA for the CDR3 is TGTGCCACCCGAGTCGGCCTTGAGCAGTTCTTC. Translated, it gives CATRVGLEQFF.

The V gene is TRBV7-6, the J gene TRBJ1-1; no reliable D call. Trimming stripped 2 bases from V and 3 bases from J, with 7 bases between. This CDR3 spans 13 amino acids. The germline CDR1 and CDR2 sequences are SGHVS and FNYEAQ. This chain's CDR3 is CASSLNSYTEAFF. The DNA for the CDR3 is TGTGCCAGCAGCTTAAACAGCTACACTGAAGCTTTCTTT.

The V gene is TRBV4-3, the J gene TRBJ2-2, with D perhaps given as TRBD1 or TRBD2 (6 bases each). This CDR3 contains 18 residues. V was pared by 3 bases and J by 4 bases, with 21 bases between. Looked up from germline, CDR1 is LGHNA and CDR2 is YSLEER. The DNA of the CDR3 is TGCGCCAGCAGCCATTTTCCGCGGCCGGGGGCGAGCACCGGGGAGCTGTTTTTT. This gives the protein CASSHFPRPGASTGELFF.

The chain links TRBV11-2 to TRBJ2-5; 7 positions match TRBD2. CDR1 and CDR2 from the germline V gene are SGHAT and FQNNGV. The CDR3 runs to 15 residues. V trimming: 4 bases; J trimming: 1 base; junction bases outside the gene matches: 6. The CDR3 DNA follows: TGTGCCAGCAGCTCAATAAGCGGGATCCAAGAGACCCAGTACTTC. Its translation: CASSSISGIQETQYF.

The chain has TRBV6-1 and TRBJ1-2, with TRBD1 matching 8 bases. Germline V gene data show CDR1 as MNHNS and CDR2 as SASEGT. V gave up 3 bases and J gave up 4 bases; unmatched junction bases: 7. The CDR3 has 15 amino acids. The CDR3 loop reads CASSEGQALLYGYTF. CDR3 sequence (DNA): TGTGCCAGCAGTGAGGGACAGGCCCTACTCTATGGCTACACCTTC.

The chain has TRBV27 and TRBJ2-1; D not resolved. Trimming left V 0 bases short and J 5 bases short, with 5 bases between. Germline CDR1 and CDR2: MNHEY and SMNVEV (reference sequence). CDR3 length: 13 amino acids. The CDR3 sequence: CASSLSQNNEQFF. CDR3 in DNA: TGTGCCAGCAGTTTATCCCAGAACAATGAGCAGTTCTTC.

This clone was detected only once. In nucleotides, the CDR3 is TGTGCCAGCAGTTACACTACAGGCTCATTCTATGGCTACACCTTC. Protein: CASSYTTGSFYGYTF. This chain links TRBV6-6 with TRBJ1-2; D is possibly TRBD1 (5 bases). V shed 2 bases and J shed 4 bases, with 14 bases lying between them. The germline V gene has CDR1 MNHNY and CDR2 SVGAGI (reference sequence). CDR3 length equals 15 residues.

The J gene is TRBJ2-7, the V gene TRBV7-3, with 9 bases that match TRBD2. This CDR3 region has 14 residues. J gave up 3 bases and V 7 bases, and 7 bases lay outside the gene matches. Germline V gene sequence: CDR1 SGHTA, CDR2 FQGTGA. The CDR3 region has the DNA TGTGCCAGCATCCATCAGCGGGAGGTCTACGAGCAGTACTTC. Translated: CASIHQREVYEQYF.

This chain links TRBV18 with TRBJ1-5, with 8 bases aligning to TRBD1. V was pared by 6 bases and J by 0 bases, with 7 bases of the junction left unmatched. This CDR3 region has 16 residues. Germline CDR1 and CDR2: KGHSH and LQKENI. The CDR3 loop is CASSPQGAYSNQPQHF. CDR3 nucleotide sequence: TGTGCCAGCTCCCCCCAGGGGGCATATAGCAATCAGCCCCAGCATTTT.

The chain links TRBV9 to TRBJ1-4; D uncertain. CDR1 and CDR2 from the germline V gene are SGDLS and YYNGEE. With 4 bases removed from V and 7 bases from J, the gap between germline ends came to 20 bases. This CDR3 has 16 residues. This CDR3 is CASSILMGGRGEKLFF. CDR3 nucleotides: TGTGCCAGCAGCATCCTCATGGGAGGGAGAGGTGAAAAACTGTTTTTT.

V and J are TRBV28 and TRBJ2-1, with 12 bases that match TRBD2. From germline, CDR1 is MDHEN and CDR2 SYDVKM. CDR3 length: 14 amino acids. V was clipped by 10 bases and J by 2 bases; unmatched bases: 3. The CDR3 here is CAIRLAGAYNEQFF. For the CDR3, the DNA is TGTGCCATCCGACTAGCGGGGGCCTACAATGAGCAGTTCTTC.

The chain recombines TRBV4-1 with TRBJ2-7, with TRBD1 identical over 10 bases. This CDR3 is built from 15 residues. V lost 3 bases, J lost 0 bases, and 2 bases stayed unmatched. Germline assignment: CDR1 MGHRA and CDR2 YSYEKL. In nucleotides, the CDR3 is TGCGCCAGCAGCCATGGACAGGGGGTCTCCTACGAGCAGTACTTC. It yields the protein CASSHGQGVSYEQYF.

The V and J genes are TRBV27 and TRBJ1-4, with 10 bases lining up with TRBD1. The length of the CDR3 is 16 residues. The V gene end was trimmed by 6 bases and the J gene end by 6 bases; junction bases not matched to a gene: 10. Germline-derived CDR1 and CDR2 are MNHEY and SMNVEV (reference sequence). The DNA for the CDR3 is TGTGCCAGCAGCCAGGGGTGGGGGACAGGGGATGAAAAACTGTTTTTT. Translating it yields CASSQGWGTGDEKLFF.

This clone came up a few times. The chain combines TRBV19 with TRBJ2-2; tentatively, D is TRBD2 (5 bases). CDR3 length: 13 amino acids. Germline V lookup: CDR1 LNHDA, CDR2 SQIVND (reference sequence). Between the trimmed V and J ends, which lost 3 bases and 8 bases, there was a span of 10 bases. The CDR3 sequence is CASSILPGGELFF. The CDR3, as DNA: TGTGCCAGTAGTATTCTCCCGGGGGGGGAGCTGTTTTTT.

J is TRBJ2-1 and V is TRBV10-1; perhaps TRBD1 as D (6 bases). CDR3 length: 14 residues. V lost 8 bases and J lost 9, with 20 bases in between. Germline CDR1 and CDR2: WNHNN and SYGVQD (reference sequence). The DNA of the CDR3 is TGCGCCAGCGAGATAGCAGGGGATAGAGGTGAGCAGTTCTTC. Its translation: CASEIAGDRGEQFF.

The J gene is TRBJ2-1, the V gene TRBV9; D possibly corresponds to TRBD1 (6 bases). V lost 0 bases to trimming and J lost 7 bases, with 8 bases between them. This CDR3 region has 13 residues. The germline V gene has CDR1 SGDLS and CDR2 YYNGEE. CDR3 nucleotide sequence: TGTGCCAGCAGCGTAGGGGGGCGGAATGAGCAGTTCTTC. This encodes CASSVGGRNEQFF.

The CDR3 nucleotides are TGTGCCAGCAGTGAATCGGAATACAATGAGCAGTTCTTC. Its translation: CASSESEYNEQFF. V and J are TRBV6-4 and TRBJ2-1; the D is unclear. This CDR3 region has 13 residues. Trimming took off 3 bases at V and 4 bases at J, with 7 bases between the two ends. CDR1 is MRHNA, CDR2 SNTAGT, per germline.

The chain has TRBV7-9 and TRBJ2-1; D is perhaps TRBD1 (5 bases). The V and J ends lost 5 bases and 0 bases respectively, with 11 bases between them. There are 15 residues in the CDR3. Germline V CDR1 and CDR2: SEHNR, FQNEAQ (reference sequence). The CDR3 DNA follows: TGTGCCAGCAGCCGAGTACAGGCCTCCTACAATGAGCAGTTCTTC. Amino acid sequence: CASSRVQASYNEQFF.

The rearrangement links TRBV7-2 to TRBJ2-2; tentatively, D is TRBD1 (5 bases). CDR3 length: 16 residues. Trimming took off 3 bases at V and 4 bases at J, with 15 bases between the two ends. The germline V gene has CDR1 SGHTA and CDR2 FQGNSA. The CDR3 nucleotides read TGTGCCAGCAGCTTTGCAGGGATCTTTGGCACCGGGGAGCTGTTTTTT. Translation gives CASSFAGIFGTGELFF.

This clone was seen a single time. The chain employs TRBV5-4 and TRBJ2-5, with D perhaps given as TRBD1 or TRBD2 (6 bases each). Germline V lookup: CDR1 SGHNT, CDR2 YYREEE (reference sequence). Trimming stripped 4 bases from V and 7 bases from J, with 23 bases between. CDR3 size: 16 residues. As DNA, the CDR3 is TGTGCCAGCAGCCTGGGGGCGGGACCAGAATTCGGGACCCAGTACTTC. Residues: CASSLGAGPEFGTQYF.

The rearrangement links TRBV11-2 to TRBJ1-5; D is unresolved. The CDR3 extends over 17 amino acids. Germline CDR1 reads SGHAT; CDR2 reads FQNNGV. The V end was cut by 7 bases, the J end by 5 bases, with 24 bases between. CDR3 in amino acids: CASNQGIPASFDQPQHF. CDR3 sequence (DNA): TGTGCCAGCAATCAAGGTATACCGGCCAGCTTCGATCAGCCCCAGCATTTT.

This chain connects TRBV7-6 to TRBJ2-5; TRBD1 aligns across 8 bases. The CDR3 runs to 14 residues. V shed 5 bases and J 5 bases; nucleotides not matched to a gene: 7. Germline CDR1 SGHVS, CDR2 FNYEAQ. The CDR3: CASSPRTGWETQYF. In DNA form, the CDR3 reads TGTGCCAGCAGCCCCCGGACAGGGTGGGAGACCCAGTACTTC.

Here the CDR3 DNA reads TGTGCCAGCAGCTTAGCCTCAGTAGGGGGAAGGGTTAGGACAGATACGCAGTATTTT. Its protein product is CASSLASVGGRVRTDTQYF. The chain links TRBV5-6 to TRBJ2-3; possibly TRBD1 for D (6 bases). The V gene lost 2 bases and the J gene lost 3 bases, with 25 bases spanning the gap. The length of the CDR3 is 19 residues. Germline loops: CDR1 SGHDT, CDR2 YYEEEE.

CDR3 amino acids: CASSLALGLAGGKSSYEQYF. The DNA of the CDR3 is TGTGCCAGCAGCTTAGCGCTGGGGCTAGCGGGAGGGAAGAGCTCCTACGAGCAGTACTTC. V usage is TRBV7-6 and J usage is TRBJ2-7; 12 bases agree with TRBD2. Trimming removed 0 bases from V and 0 bases from J; junction bases left unmatched: 12. CDR1 is SGHVS, CDR2 FNYEAQ, per germline. The CDR3 is 20 amino acids.

This chain links TRBV5-1 with TRBJ2-7; 7 bases agree with TRBD2. The CDR3 runs to 15 residues. The V and J ends lost 0 bases and 2 bases, in that order; junction bases with no gene match: 5. CDR1 and CDR2 (germline): SGHRS, YFSETQ. The CDR3 sequence: CASSLGAGTAYEQYF. The CDR3 DNA reads as TGCGCCAGCAGCTTGGGAGCGGGAACGGCCTACGAGCAGTACTTC. The complete variable domain, with remaining parts taken from reference TRBV5-1 and TRBJ2-7, reads KAGVTQTPRYLIKTRGQQVTLSCSPISGHRSVSWYQQTPGQGLQFLFEYFSETQRNKGNFPGRFSGRQFSNSRSEMNVSTLELGDSALYLCASSLGAGTAYEQYFGPGTRLTVT.